This TCR beta chain was observed in a study of human T cells and chemical hapten exposure. Time point described: patch test 2, 6 weeks after DPC sensitization. This sample's treatment: therapeutic diphenylcyclopropenone sensitization with weekly scalp DPC. The study drew its donors from alopecia patients who were 18 to 70 years old and suitable for DPC. TCRdb re-analysed the RACE reads in MiXCR, keeping a single row per CDR3 protein. The sample lists 330,000 or so distinct CDR3 sequences, 6% to 7% occurring once. The V and J ends lost 4 bases and 7 bases, in that order; junction bases with no gene match: 9. CDR1 MGHRA and CDR2 YSYEKL come from the germline V gene. This CDR3 region has 15 residues.

This receptor was taken from a woman under 30 with alopecia areata. Some clones in this sample may be carry-over from other donors' samples. The chain couples TRBV4-1 to TRBJ2-1, with 8 nucleotides matching TRBD2. The specimen comprised whole blood, sampled in connection with sensitization to the hapten diphenylcyclopropenone (DPC). The CDR3 DNA reads TGCGCCAGCAGCCCGAGCGGGGGCCCGAAGAATGAGCAGTTCTTC. It specifies CASSPSGGPKNEQFF.